This T cell receptor beta chain emerged from a study of cytomegalovirus exposure and HLA in healthy donors (dated by TCRdb to the late 2010s). Background on the whole study: In an earlier analysis of around 540 of the donors, 276 Gb of sequence data and roughly 100 million unique TCR beta sequences from about 190 million T cells were reported. Approximately 310 gigabases of sequencing data and 70 million to 100 million unique TCR sequences made up an early release that covered 500 to 700 HLA-typed donors. Among the approximately 400 genotyped donors, approximately 81% belonged to the genetic ancestry cluster associated with self-reported Caucasian donors. The study was designed to test whether signatures of past pathogen exposure could be identified by cataloging public T cell receptors. The T cell repertoires of 670 or so subjects were profiled by immunosequencing and related to cytomegalovirus serostatus. In addition to the first cohort of 666 subjects, a separate validation cohort of approximately 130 different subjects was used. To predict cytomegalovirus infection status, the study combined high-throughput TCR immunosequencing, statistical association of individual TCRs with disease status, and machine learning. A later analysis re-examined previously published TCR beta repertoires from more than 550 donors and added high-resolution HLA genotyping to investigate patterns of TCR occurrence. Rather than using new phenotypic data, the later analysis identified candidate immune exposures from TCR beta sequences and from how often those sequences occurred across donors. To decide whether each TCR beta V gene segment behaved as functional or pseudogenic, an earlier analysis of some 600 of the donors relied on high-throughput TCR beta sequencing. Donor age, sex, ethnicity and CMV serostatus were compiled alongside the repertoire data. In a later genetic analysis, genome-wide SNP genotypes for about 65% of the 666 donors were used, and that subset was treated as a discovery cohort. All discovery cohort repertoires had been generated using a single sequencing platform. HLA typing covered class I and class II loci at four-digit resolution. Typing coverage varied by locus: roughly 620-640 donors for A, B, C, DRB1 and DQB1; about 520 for DQA1; about 600 for DPA1; fewer than 480 for DPB1. About five DR-DQ haplotypes were handled as single units for association and clustering, since linkage in the cohort was strong. Among about 400 genotyped donors of the cohort, an average of roughly 230,000 unique TCR beta nucleotide sequences was sequenced per donor, of which 15% to 20% were non-productive. Beyond this particular receptor, the publication reports: The classifier was reported to diagnose cytomegalovirus status with high specificity and sensitivity in both the original and validation cohorts. Correlated functional status among segregating V segments might be attributable to linkage disequilibrium, but an unknown experimental factor could not be ruled out. A further reported finding was that TCR beta sequences accurately predicted the HLA-A and HLA-B alleles for most subjects in the first cohort. A total of fewer than 200 TCR beta chains were listed by the study as associated with cytomegalovirus. A few of the identified cytomegalovirus-associated TCR beta chains were confirmed in vitro to be specific for cytomegalovirus antigens. Because the 87-base-pair reads could not distinguish some IMGT-functional V segments, including TRBV6-2 and TRBV6-3, those segments were excluded. Only TCR beta chains were sequenced in this cohort, and the absence of alpha or paired-chain data limited detectable features. According to a later analysis, TCR association rates differed among HLA loci, with DRB1 alleles showing the most associated TCRs and HLA-C alleles showing the fewest. A later genetic analysis associated a missense DCLRE1C variant with V-gene and J-gene trimming of TCR beta chains, and an independent cohort replicated the association. A later analysis reported that several top co-occurrence clusters appeared linked to parvovirus B19, influenza, CMV and Epstein-Barr virus. Strong co-occurrence of HLA alleles, especially DR and DQ, made assigning TCR associations to individual alleles difficult. Presence/absence analyses assumed roughly uniform sequencing depth across donors, an assumption that may not hold. Compared with the approximately 600-donor mean, donors in an Asian-associated ancestry cluster had fewer N-insertions in productive TCRs, according to a later genetic analysis. Most TCR sequences were seen in very few donors, while some public TCRs were found in many individuals. Because counts were too low, about 18 rarely observed V segments, including chromosome 9 orphons, were excluded from the earlier analysis of about 500 of the donors. A later analysis found that HLA-associated TCR beta chains were more clonally expanded and had lower generation probabilities than equally common non-associated chains. The only immune exposure information available for the cohort was CMV serostatus. HLA typing was unavailable for some donors at each locus, so association tests used only the typed subset. Specific HLA alleles were associated with about 17,000 TCR beta sequences at a false discovery rate of 0.05 in a later analysis. A cluster of highly shared sequence variants was judged likely to represent a technical artifact of the sequencing pipeline. In a later analysis, most CMV-associated TCR beta chains were found to appear HLA-restricted, with HLA associations seemingly driven largely by CMV exposure. Broadly in line with IMGT annotations, most TCR beta V segments showed up in productive rearrangements about 90% or about 30% of the time in an earlier analysis of several hundred of the donors. It was suggested by the authors that the approach could potentially be generalized to other disease states and immunological phenotypes.

A word on this clone: Its antigen has not been determined. No base-level quality is on record; no much larger clone is a single base apart.

The germline V gene supplies CDR1 MGHDK and CDR2 SYGVNS. Trimming costs V 6 bases and J 5 bases, and their ends lie 11 bases apart. The CDR3, cysteine through phenylalanine, is 14 amino acids long. Only the CDR3 DNA is retained, 42 bases long and in frame from the first base. The library was built by means of the immunoSEQ multiplex PCR assay. The multiplex PCR relied on a mix of 60 forward primers for TCR Vbeta segments and 13 reverse primers for TCR Jbeta segments. Amplification of the CDR3 region of rearranged TCR beta genes was performed with a multiplex PCR assay on genomic DNA. The Illumina HiSeq System was used to sequence the amplified TCR beta libraries as 87-base-pair reads. Per the source publication's procedure: A later analysis counted about 80 million unique TCR beta chains across the 666 repertoires, and roughly 10 million of these chains were shared by at least two donors. Raw reads were error-corrected and collapsed into unique sequences with a nearest-neighbor algorithm that merged closely related sequences to remove PCR and sequencing errors. To assign V, D and J gene segments, CDR3 sequences were aligned to IMGT reference sequences. For a sequence to be retained, at least a six-nucleotide match to both a V gene segment and a J gene segment was required. A rearrangement was called productive if the CDR3 had no stop codons and remained in frame with V and J, and every other rearrangement was called non-productive. CDR3 was defined by IMGT convention, running from the second conserved V-encoded cysteine to the conserved J-encoded phenylalanine. Sequences without an unambiguous match to a single V gene segment were excluded from the earlier analysis of a few hundred of the donors. An earlier analysis of around 600 of the donors classified V segments as functional when productive rearrangements were above 56.7% and as segregating when the standard deviation between donors was above 5%. A statistical classification framework was built for diagnosing cytomegalovirus status from the catalog of TCR beta chain sequences. In a later analysis, TCR nucleotide sequences were compared against IMGT/GENE-DB human TR gene sequences so that V and J genes could be assigned. A later analysis assigned CDR3 sequences and most-parsimonious VDJ recombination scenarios with the TCRdist pipeline. A later analysis defined each TCR beta chain by its CDR3 amino acid sequence plus V-gene family, and excluded reads lacking a unique V-gene family. A later analysis removed 500 to 650 highly shared, low-generation-probability nucleotide sequences to deal with suspected cross-contamination and a sequencing artifact. In a later analysis, a clonal expansion index for each public chain was calculated from normalized within-repertoire ranks of inferred template counts. Generation probabilities in a later analysis came from a VDJ recombination model fitted to out-of-frame rearrangements, and those results were checked against IGoR. A later analysis scored TCR-TCR, TCR-HLA and TCR-CMV co-occurrence with hypergeometric tests, applying a repertoire-size bias correction to TCR pairs. False discovery rates were estimated in a later analysis by permuting HLA or CMV assignments 20 times. In a later analysis, co-occurring TCRs were grouped with DBSCAN, and TCRdist sequence similarity was added when clustering was performed within HLA-allele-positive subsets. Co-occurrence clustering excluded repertoires with fewer than 30,000 or more than 120,000 public chains, plus five with anomalous nucleotide sharing. This immuneACCESS table, as held by TCRdb, lists in-frame sequences with V and J called but not all clones. Of the missing ones, under half trace to an unresolved V gene in checked studies; the others have no known cause. D and trimming come from the DNA, and the V and J calls and clone size come from that table. The sample table contains fewer than 200,000 clones; only one count was recorded for roughly 85% of them. Together, the top ten hold roughly 1.5% of the sample.

The cohort comprised hundreds of healthy bone marrow donors. At the time of sampling, all cohort members were nominally healthy, though unrecorded immune exposures were likely present. The donor tested CMV seronegative, placing the donor among the 350 or so seronegative members of the cohort. A peripheral blood sample was collected from each donor, and TCR beta sequencing was performed on peripheral blood mononuclear cells. The Qiagen DNeasy Blood Extraction Kit was used to extract genomic DNA from the blood cell samples. The chain uses TRBV25-1 and TRBJ1-6; the best D guess is TRBD1, with 5 bases matching. Sequences were obtained from PBMCs. The sequence came from a male donor in good health and CMV-seronegative. The sequenced DNA: TGTGCCAGCAGGGACGGACACAATAATTCACCCCTCCACTTT. It is translated as CASRDGHNNSPLHF.